The sequence of this T cell receptor (beta chain) was determined in a study of Graves' ophthalmopathy and Graves' hyperthyroidism. The germline V gene has CDR1 DFQATT and CDR2 SNEGSKA (reference sequence). The CDR3 extends over 11 amino acids. V lost 6 bases and J lost 10, with 15 bases in between. Amplifying from RNA transcripts, the study obtained TCR beta CDR3 regions. RT-PCR was first run with HTBI primers, then multiplex PCR in a second round. TCRdb recomputed calls from the multiplex PCR reads with MiXCR, one row per CDR3 protein. This sample has around 1.1 million distinct CDR3 sequences, with about 38% found just once.

This sequence was found in an adult man with Graves' hyperthyroidism. The sample comprised peripheral blood or thyroid tissue (not recorded which). The V call is TRBV20-1, the J call TRBJ1-2; D is ambiguous. The CDR3 DNA reads TGCAGTGCCACGGTTCTGGAGTACTACACCTTC. Translating gives CSATVLEYYTF.